The rows below give T cell receptor beta chains drawn from one sample of a study of response to subunit inactivated influenza vaccine. TCRdb processed the RT-PCR reads anew with MiXCR; each CDR3 protein has one entry. This sample has 500,000 to 600,000 distinct CDR3 sequences, with 10% to 15% found just once. Specimen: PBMCs from blood, collected about 40 days after vaccination. Receptors originate from a man over 45 who received an inactivated influenza vaccine. CDR3s include the opening cysteine and the closing phenylalanine or tryptophan. The D gene is left open where the match is weak. Clone sizes are given selectively: once, few, many, or a class where the clone is expanded.

clone_size	v_call	d_call	j_call	cdr3_nt	cdr3_aa
NA	TRBV28	NA	TRBJ2-3	TGTGCCAGCAGTTTCTCGGGGGGCTCAGATACGCAGTATTTT	CASSFSGGSDTQYF
NA	TRBV7-8	NA	TRBJ2-2	TGTGCCAGCAGCCACCCGCAGAGCACCGGGGAGCTGTTTTTT	CASSHPQSTGELFF
NA	TRBV7-8	NA	TRBJ1-1	TGTGCCAGCAGCCTGGGGAAGGGCACTGAAGCTTTCTTT	CASSLGKGTEAFF
NA	TRBV12-3/TRBV12-4	NA	TRBJ2-2	TGTGCCAGCAGTTTAGATGGCCAGAACACCGGGGAGCTGTTTTTT	CASSLDGQNTGELFF
few	TRBV12-3/TRBV12-4	TRBD2	TRBJ2-5	TGTGCCAGCAGTTCAAGAGCGGGAGGGTACGGAGAGACCCAGTACTTC	CASSSRAGGYGETQYF
few	TRBV2	TRBD2	TRBJ2-1	TGTGCCAGCACCCGACTAGCGGGGGCGTCCTACAATGAGCAGTTCTTC	CASTRLAGASYNEQFF
many	TRBV5-1	NA	TRBJ2-3	TGCGCCAGCAGCTTGACCCTAGCCGCAGATACGCAGTATTTT	CASSLTLAADTQYF
many	TRBV20-1	TRBD2	TRBJ2-4	TGCAGTGCTTCGACTAGCGGGGGGAAAAACATTCAGTACTTC	CSASTSGGKNIQYF
NA	TRBV20-1	NA	TRBJ1-4	TGCAGTGCTAGAGAGGGGTGGGGGGGTGAAAAACTGTTTTTT	CSAREGWGGEKLFF
few	TRBV10-3	TRBD1	TRBJ1-2	TGTGCCATCAGTGAGTCGCGGGGACAGGGAGATAACTATGGCTACACCTTC	CAISESRGQGDNYGYTF
NA	TRBV24-1	NA	TRBJ2-7	TGTGCCACCAGTGTCCTCCTCCGGAGACAGTTCTACGAGCAGTACTTC	CATSVLLRRQFYEQYF
many	TRBV20-1	NA	TRBJ1-2	TGCAGTGCTAGAGATCTGGACCCGGGCGTCCTTCTCGATGGCTACACCTTC	CSARDLDPGVLLDGYTF
many	TRBV5-6	NA	TRBJ2-1	TGTGCCAGCAGCCGCTATGACATAAGCTCCTACAATGAGCAGTTCTTC	CASSRYDISSYNEQFF
many	TRBV7-8	NA	TRBJ1-5	TGTGCCAGCAGCTACTTCACCGGGACACCTAGCAATCAGCCCCAGCATTTT	CASSYFTGTPSNQPQHF
NA	TRBV6-2/TRBV6-3	NA	TRBJ1-6	TGTGCCAGCAGGCCGCCAGCTTATAATTCACCCCTCCACTTT	CASRPPAYNSPLHF
many	TRBV2	NA	TRBJ1-2	TGTGCCAGCAACCGGGTTGGGGGCTACACCTTC	CASNRVGGYTF
few	TRBV4-1	TRBD2	TRBJ2-3	TGCGCCACCAAGACTAGCGGGGCCACAGATACGCAGTATTTT	CATKTSGATDTQYF
NA	TRBV14	NA	TRBJ2-7	TGTGCCAGCAGCCAAGAGAGATTCTCCTACGAGCAGTACTTC	CASSQERFSYEQYF
few	TRBV11-2	TRBD1	TRBJ1-5	TGTGCCAGCAGCTTAGACAGGGGGCACGGTCAGCCCCAGCATTTT	CASSLDRGHGQPQHF
few	TRBV12-3/TRBV12-4	TRBD1	TRBJ1-1	TGTGCCAGCAGTCAACGGACAGGGGCCATGAACACTGAAGCTTTCTTT	CASSQRTGAMNTEAFF
few	TRBV20-1	TRBD2	TRBJ2-1	TGCAGTGCTAGGGAACTAGCGGGAAACAACAATGAGCAGTTCTTC	CSARELAGNNNEQFF
NA	TRBV3-1	NA	TRBJ2-5	TGTGCCAGCAGCCTAGTAGGGGGTTCTGCACAAGAGACCCAGTACTTC	CASSLVGGSAQETQYF